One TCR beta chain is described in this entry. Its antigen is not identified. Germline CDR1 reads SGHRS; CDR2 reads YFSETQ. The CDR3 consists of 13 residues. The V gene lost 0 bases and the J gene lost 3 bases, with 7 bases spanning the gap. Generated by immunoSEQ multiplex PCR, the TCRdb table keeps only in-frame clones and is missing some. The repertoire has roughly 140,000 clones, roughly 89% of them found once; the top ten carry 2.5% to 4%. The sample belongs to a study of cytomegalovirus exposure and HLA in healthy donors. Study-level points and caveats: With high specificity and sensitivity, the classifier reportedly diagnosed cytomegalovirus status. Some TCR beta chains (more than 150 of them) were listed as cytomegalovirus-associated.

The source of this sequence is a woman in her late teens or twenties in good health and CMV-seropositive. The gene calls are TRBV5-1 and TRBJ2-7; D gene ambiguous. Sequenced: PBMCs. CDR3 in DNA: TGCGCCAGCAGCTTGGAGCCACTCTACGAGCAGTACTTC. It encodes CASSLEPLYEQYF.